These 5 T cell receptor beta chains originate from one sample sequenced in a study of blood T cell repertoires in COVID-19 (dated by TCRdb to the early 2020s). Library preparation was by the immunoSEQ multiplex PCR assay. TCRdb re-hosts the immuneACCESS table, in-frame sequences only. Its copies lack some clones; in the studies checked, an unresolved V gene accounts for under half of them, and the cause for the rest is not known. This sample has 100,000 to 150,000 clones in its table, and approximately 82% of those were observed once. The top ten clones comprise 5.5% to 6.5% of the sample. Sequenced material: peripheral blood. The receptors originated from an elderly man with active or convalescent COVID-19.

In this sample, this clone turned up once. The chain joins TRBV10-3 to TRBJ1-2, with D perhaps TRBD1 (6 bases). The CDR3 has 15 residues. Between the trimmed V and J ends, which lost 2 bases and 7 bases, there was a span of 17 bases. In germline, CDR1 is ENHRY, CDR2 SYGVKD. CDR3 nucleotide sequence: TGTGCCATCAGTGAGCCCCAAGGGGGGGCGATTGGCTACACCTTC. Encoded protein: CAISEPQGGAIGYTF.

The gene calls are TRBV6-2 or TRBV6-3 and TRBJ1-3; D gene uncertain. The CDR3 loop spans 12 amino acids. The germline V and J ends were trimmed by 3 bases and 2 bases, with 2 bases remaining between them. Per germline, CDR1 MNHEY and CDR2 SVGEGT. The CDR3 nucleotides are TGTGCCAGCAGTTATACTGGAAACACCATATATTTT. Translation: CASSYTGNTIYF.

The chain couples TRBV6-1 to TRBJ2-7; a weak D match, TRBD2 (5 bases). V lost 3 bases and J lost 4, with 16 bases in between. CDR3 size: 15 residues. In germline, CDR1 is MNHNS, CDR2 SASEGT. CDR3 bases: TGTGCCAGCAGTGAGGTAACAGCGGCCCGGTACGAGCAGTACTTC. Protein product: CASSEVTAARYEQYF.

The chain is built from TRBV7-8 and TRBJ2-7; D is possibly TRBD1 (5 bases). Germline V gives CDR1 SGHVS, CDR2 FQNEAQ. CDR3 length equals 17 residues. Between the trimmed V and J ends, which lost 1 base and 1 base, there was a span of 17 bases. CDR3: CASSLEGALFFSYEQYF. The CDR3 coding sequence is TGTGCCAGCAGCTTAGAAGGGGCCCTCTTTTTTTCCTACGAGCAGTACTTC.

The sample holds one count of this clone. The chain employs TRBV27 and TRBJ1-5, with unresolved D. Trimming stripped 1 base from V and 2 bases from J, with 12 bases between. The germline gives CDR1 MNHEY, CDR2 SMNVEV (reference sequence). This CDR3 spans 16 amino acids. The DNA of the CDR3 is TGTGCCAGCAGTTTATACGGGAAGGGCGGCAATCAGCCCCAGCATTTT. It specifies CASSLYGKGGNQPQHF.